The sequence of this TCR beta chain was determined in a study of blood T cell repertoires in COVID-19. Study information: Samples representing acute and convalescent COVID-19 were sourced from the United States, Italy and Spain. T cells, B-cell-depleted T cells, or PBMCs provided the cDNA or gDNA that served as material.

This clone turned up a few times. Participant age was roughly 18 to 90 years, and participants resided in roughly 25 US areas. Sequencing used immunoSEQ multiplex PCR; TCRdb keeps in-frame clones, though not all of them. The sample has approximately 290,000 clones; nearly 90% are singletons. This clonotype originated in a woman aged 18-29 years with acute COVID-19. The sample comprised PBMCs or T cells enriched from blood (not recorded which).

CDR3 in amino acids: CASSLSGGTGSYEQYF. CDR3 in DNA: TGTGCCAGCAGCCTCTCGGGGGGGACGGGATCCTACGAGCAGTACTTC. The rearrangement links TRBV11-2 to TRBJ2-7; 8 bases fit TRBD2. Trimming removed 5 bases from V and 1 base from J; junction bases left unmatched: 10. The CDR3 contains 16 residues. CDR1 is SGHAT, CDR2 FQNNGV, per germline.